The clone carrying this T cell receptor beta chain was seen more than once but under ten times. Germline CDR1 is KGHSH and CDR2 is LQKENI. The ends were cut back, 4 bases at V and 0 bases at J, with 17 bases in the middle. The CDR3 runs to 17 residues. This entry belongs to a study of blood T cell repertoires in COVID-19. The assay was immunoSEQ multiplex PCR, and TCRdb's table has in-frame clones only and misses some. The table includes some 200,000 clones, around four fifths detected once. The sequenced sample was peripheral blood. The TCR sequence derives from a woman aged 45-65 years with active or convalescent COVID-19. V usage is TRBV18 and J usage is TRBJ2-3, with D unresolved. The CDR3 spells CASSLVSVTYSTDTQYF. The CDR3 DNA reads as TGTGCCAGCTCACTGGTTTCGGTCACTTATAGCACAGATACGCAGTATTTT. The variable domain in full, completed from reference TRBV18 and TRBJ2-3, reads NAGVMQNPRHLVRRRGQEARLRCSPMKGHSHVYWYRQLPEEGLKFMVYLQKENIIDESGMPKERFSAEFPKEGPSILRIQQVVRGDSAAYFCASSLVSVTYSTDTQYFGPGTRLTVL.